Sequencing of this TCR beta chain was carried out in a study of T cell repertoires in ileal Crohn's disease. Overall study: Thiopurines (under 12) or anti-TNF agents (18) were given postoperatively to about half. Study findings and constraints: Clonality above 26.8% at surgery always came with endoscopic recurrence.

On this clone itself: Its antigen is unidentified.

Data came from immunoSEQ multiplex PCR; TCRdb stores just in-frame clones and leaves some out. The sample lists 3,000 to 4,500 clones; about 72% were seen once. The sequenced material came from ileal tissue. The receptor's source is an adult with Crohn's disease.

CDR3 in DNA: TGTGCCAGCAGCTTAGATCCTTCTAGCGGGATAGGATATGAGCAGTTCTTC. Its protein is CASSLDPSSGIGYEQFF. The genes are TRBV11-3 and TRBJ2-1; 9 bases match TRBD2. Germline V CDR1 and CDR2: SGHNT, YENEEA. The CDR3 totals 17 residues. The junction had 11 bases not matched to a gene; V was cut back by 0 bases and J by 8 bases.